Below, one TCR beta chain is given with its context. Its antigen is not identified. This entry belongs to a study of T cell responses to AZD1222 COVID-19 vaccine. Study-level points and caveats: Spike regions recognized by vaccine-associated CD4 TCRs spanned the protein, led by 160-218 and 743-854. Just a handful of AZD1222 recipients were seropositive at baseline.

Per germline, CDR1 MNHEY and CDR2 SVGEGT. Trimming pared 4 bases from V and 0 bases from J, leaving 10 bases between. This CDR3 spans 15 amino acids. Sequenced by immunoSEQ multiplex PCR; TCRdb stores in-frame clones only, minus some. Of under 200,000 clones in the sample, 87% were seen once. The chain carries TRBV6-2 or TRBV6-3 and TRBJ1-5; perhaps TRBD1 as D (6 bases). Source: peripheral blood, taken 28 days after the second AZD1222 dose. The TCR comes from an adult who received the AZD1222 COVID-19 vaccine. CDR3 in DNA: TGTGCCAGCAGTTTGCAGGGACATAGCAATCAGCCCCAGCATTTT. This codes for CASSLQGHSNQPQHF.